What follows are 9 T cell receptor beta chains derived from one specimen sequenced in a study of neurological immune-mediated disorders (dated by TCRdb to about 2019). The library was produced with 5' RACE. TCRdb names Illumina HiSeq 2500 as the instrument used. The public reads were reanalyzed by TCRdb: fastp trimming at Q25, MiXCR alignment, in-frame beta chains only. Under each unique CDR3 protein, matching rows form one entry showing the most common genes and DNA. This sample holds about 44,000 distinct CDR3 sequences; approximately 21% were observed only once. Of the sample, around 4.2% falls within the top ten clones. The sample's time point label, in plain terms: technical triplicate 3. The sample consisted of PBMCs. The receptors were sampled from a man aged 60 to 69 with HTLV-1-associated myelopathy (HAM/TSP).

This clonotype occurred many times. CDR3 protein: CASSLGQAWNEKLFF. DNA of the CDR3: TGTGCCAGCAGCTTGGGACAGGCGTGGAATGAAAAACTGTTTTTT. This chain connects TRBV7-9 to TRBJ1-4; 8 nucleotides align to TRBD1. CDR3 length: 15 amino acids. The germline V gene has CDR1 SEHNR and CDR2 FQNEAQ (reference sequence). J was trimmed by 5 bases and V by 3 bases; bases with no gene match: 5.

This clonotype appeared many times. The chain links TRBV5-1 to TRBJ2-4; the match to TRBD1 covers 7 bases. V lost 5 bases to trimming and J lost 6 bases; unmatched junction nucleotides: 8. Germline V gives CDR1 SGHRS, CDR2 YFSETQ. This CDR3 is 14 amino acids long. The CDR3 protein is CASRRDSGANIQYF. The CDR3 bases are TGCGCCAGCAGGAGGGACAGCGGAGCAAACATTCAGTACTTC. Combining the CDR3 with reference TRBV5-1 and TRBJ2-4 gives the whole variable domain KAGVTQTPRYLIKTRGQQVTLSCSPISGHRSVSWYQQTPGQGLQFLFEYFSETQRNKGNFPGRFSGRQFSNSRSEMNVSTLELGDSALYLCASRRDSGANIQYFGAGTRLSVL.

Many counts were recorded for this clonotype. The chain combines TRBV5-1 with TRBJ1-3; 7 bases agree with TRBD1. The V gene's germline CDR1 is SGHRS and CDR2 YFSETQ. This CDR3 is 14 amino acids long. Unmatched junction bases numbered 5, after V lost 3 bases and J lost 5 bases. The CDR3, as DNA: TGCGCCAGCAGCTCTGACAGGGTCCGAAACACCATATATTTT. Protein: CASSSDRVRNTIYF.

This clonotype was counted ten times or more. J is TRBJ1-6 and V is TRBV10-2; no reliable D call. Trimming pared 7 bases from V and 5 bases from J, leaving 12 bases between. CDR1 and CDR2 (germline): WSHSY, SAAADI. The CDR3 loop spans 14 amino acids. CDR3 amino acids: CASTSGVNNSPLHF. DNA for the CDR3: TGCGCCAGCACTTCCGGCGTCAATAATTCACCCCTCCACTTT.

This clonotype was seen at least ten times. The chain is built from TRBV12-3 or TRBV12-4 and TRBJ2-5, with 11 bases identical to TRBD1. CDR3 length: 19 residues. V shed 2 bases and J 2 bases; nucleotides not matched to a gene: 13. The CDR3 DNA sequence: TGTGCCAGCAGTTTATGGTCGGGGACAGGGGGGAGCAGGCAAGAGACCCAGTACTTC. Its protein is CASSLWSGTGGSRQETQYF.

This clonotype showed up many times. The V and J genes are TRBV5-1 and TRBJ2-4, with D hard to call. Germline loops: CDR1 SGHRS, CDR2 YFSETQ. This CDR3 comprises 15 residues. V was clipped by 0 bases and J by 1 base, with 8 bases between them. This chain's CDR3 is CASSLGSSAKNIQYF. CDR3 nucleotide sequence: TGCGCCAGCAGCTTGGGAAGTTCCGCCAAAAACATTCAGTACTTC.

At least ten counts were recorded for this clonotype. V is TRBV6-5 and J is TRBJ1-4; no reliable D call. Germline CDR1 and CDR2: MNHEY and SVGAGI. The CDR3 covers 14 residues. Deletions cut 4 bases from V and 5 bases from J, with 11 bases between. The CDR3 region has the DNA TGTGCCAGCAGTTTTAACCAATGGAATGAAAAACTGTTTTTT. This codes for CASSFNQWNEKLFF.

This clonotype was found many times. The rearrangement links TRBV5-1 to TRBJ2-7; 7 positions match TRBD2. Trimming took 3 bases from V and 0 from J; bases not matched to a gene: 3. CDR1 and CDR2 from the germline V gene are SGHRS and YFSETQ. The CDR3 totals 14 residues. The chain's CDR3 is CASSWGGTSYEQYF. The CDR3 DNA sequence: TGCGCCAGCAGCTGGGGGGGTACCTCCTACGAGCAGTACTTC.

This clonotype has a count of ten or more. The chain links TRBV6-5 to TRBJ1-5, with D hard to call. Trimming took off 4 bases at V and 6 bases at J, with 13 bases between the two ends. The germline V gene has CDR1 MNHEY and CDR2 SVGAGI. The CDR3 extends over 14 amino acids. CDR3 in amino acids: CASSSVSGTQPQHF. DNA for the CDR3: TGTGCCAGCAGTTCAGTCTCGGGAACTCAGCCCCAGCATTTT.